This T cell receptor beta chain is from a study of T cells in Graves' hyperthyroidism and ophthalmopathy. Study conclusions and caveats: Ophthalmopathy stood apart from stable hyperthyroidism in a 13 V-J model. For ophthalmopathy, model prediction preceded onset by a median about six months.

PBMCs were obtained from approximately 10 ml fresh peripheral blood. This clonotype appeared many times. What it binds is unknown. CDR1 is LGHNA and CDR2 is YSLEER in the germline V gene. Trimming took 0 bases from V and 6 from J, leaving 8 bases between them. The CDR3 has 13 residues. RNA transcripts yielded amplified TCR beta CDR3 regions. An initial round of RT-PCR targeting the TCR CDR3 relied on the HTBI primer set. In TCRdb, the multiplex PCR reads were re-called with MiXCR into one record per CDR3 protein. The sample includes over 200,000 distinct CDR3 sequences, about 16% of them seen just once.

This sequence joins TRBV4-3 and TRBJ1-1; D not certain. Sequencing was done on a sample of blood. The clonotype was recovered from a man aged 35 to 55 with Graves' hyperthyroidism. The CDR3, as DNA: TGCGCCAGCAGCCAAGAGGGTAACCCTGAAGCTTTCTTT. Protein product: CASSQEGNPEAFF.